The 14 T cell receptor beta chains listed next were all sequenced from one sample in a study of beta chain features in type 1 diabetes. General study findings and limits: All four CD4+ subsets from Type 1 diabetes patients carried moderately but significantly shorter TCRB CDR3s.

For these receptors, no antigen is known. Of the isolated RNA, all was reverse transcribed, and so the sequenced material was expressed TCRB transcripts. Generated by immunoSEQ multiplex PCR, the TCRdb table keeps only in-frame clones and is missing some. The profile shows some 170,000 clones, roughly 60% of them singletons. The sequenced sample was naive CD4+ T cells from blood. All receptors derive from a man younger than 45 with type 1 diabetes.

The J gene is TRBJ1-6, the V gene TRBV30, with D maybe TRBD1 (6 bases). CDR1 and CDR2 (germline): GTSNPN, SVGIG (reference sequence). CDR3 length: 15 amino acids. V lost 5 bases, J lost 14 bases, and 25 bases lay in between. This CDR3 is CAWSFSGHWLPSLHF. As DNA, the CDR3 is TGTGCCTGGTCTTTCTCGGGACACTGGCTCCCATCCCTCCACTTT.

The rearrangement links TRBV5-1 to TRBJ2-3; TRBD1 or TRBD2 may be the D gene (5 bases each). The V gene lost 4 bases and the J gene lost 6 bases, with 15 bases spanning the gap. Germline assignment: CDR1 SGHRS and CDR2 YFSETQ. The CDR3 totals 14 residues. CDR3 in DNA: TGCGCCAGCAGCCTGACGGGGCTCGGGGATACGCAGTATTTT. Its protein is CASSLTGLGDTQYF.

The chain joins TRBV7-2 to TRBJ1-4; D is perhaps TRBD1 (5 bases). V gave up 2 bases and J gave up 4 bases, with 11 bases separating them. From germline, CDR1 is SGHTA and CDR2 FQGNSA. The CDR3 is 15 amino acids. The CDR3 region has the DNA TGTGCCAGCAGCTTAAACGCAGGGAGTAATGAAAAACTGTTTTTT. This sequence encodes CASSLNAGSNEKLFF.

This clone was seen more than once but under ten times. V gene TRBV29-1 combines with J gene TRBJ2-3; 8 bases are a match to TRBD1. Germline V CDR1 and CDR2: SQVTM, ANQGSEA. The CDR3 is made up of 16 amino acids. Germline trimming cut 2 bases from V and 1 base from J; bases unmatched to any gene: 8. Here the CDR3 reads CSVETSDREGTDTQYF. The CDR3 DNA reads TGCAGCGTTGAAACCTCGGACAGGGAGGGCACAGATACGCAGTATTTT.

The table lists this clone with a few counts. V usage is TRBV30 and J usage is TRBJ2-3, with TRBD2 matching over 13 bases. The CDR3 is 14 amino acids. V gave up 7 bases and J gave up 4 bases; unmatched junction bases: 5. Germline V lookup: CDR1 GTSNPN, CDR2 SVGIG (reference sequence). CDR3 nucleotides: TGTGCCTCGACACTAGCGGGGGGGCCAGATACGCAGTATTTT. Its protein is CASTLAGGPDTQYF.

The genes are TRBV29-1 and TRBJ1-2, with D hard to call. Trimming took off 4 bases at V and 8 bases at J, with 11 bases between the two ends. CDR3 size: 11 residues. CDR1 is SQVTM and CDR2 is ANQGSEA in the germline V gene. The CDR3 DNA reads as TGCAGCGTTGGGGCAGTTGAAGGCTACACCTTC. As protein: CSVGAVEGYTF.

The CDR3 DNA is TGTGCCAGCAGTCCGACAGGCTATGGCTACACCTTC. It yields the protein CASSPTGYGYTF. V gene TRBV6-5 combines with J gene TRBJ1-2; perhaps TRBD1 as D (6 bases). CDR3 size: 12 residues. V lost 5 bases and J 4 bases, leaving 8 bases between the germline ends. CDR1 and CDR2 (germline): MNHEY, SVGAGI.

The chain is built from TRBV29-1 and TRBJ1-1; 10 nucleotides line up with TRBD1. This CDR3 region has 12 residues. CDR1 SQVTM and CDR2 ANQGSEA come from the germline V gene. J was trimmed by 8 bases and V by 3 bases; bases with no gene match: 3. The CDR3 is CSVDRTGGEAFF. The CDR3 DNA reads as TGCAGCGTTGACCGGACAGGGGGAGAAGCTTTCTTT.

This clone was counted a single time. The chain joins TRBV28 to TRBJ1-6, with D possibly being TRBD1 (5 bases). The CDR3 spans 15 residues. Germline lookup yields CDR1 MDHEN and CDR2 SYDVKM. Trimming stripped 5 bases from V and 0 bases from J, with 8 bases between. Here the CDR3 DNA reads TGTGCCAGCAGTGTTGGGGGCTCCTATAATTCACCCCTCCACTTT. It encodes CASSVGGSYNSPLHF.

The gene calls are TRBV30 and TRBJ2-6; the D is unclear. The CDR3 has 17 residues. V was shortened by 0 bases and J by 2 bases, with 14 bases between the two germline ends. Germline CDR1 reads GTSNPN; CDR2 reads SVGIG (reference sequence). The CDR3 bases are TGTGCCTGGAGTGTTTGGATCCTCTCAACTGGGGCCAACGTCCTGACTTTC. Translation: CAWSVWILSTGANVLTF. The full variable domain, completed using reference TRBV30 and TRBJ2-6, is SQTIHQWPATLVQPVGSPLSLECTVEGTSNPNLYWYRQAAGRGLQLLFYSVGIGQISSEVPQNLSASRPQDRQFILSSKKLLLSDSGFYLCAWSVWILSTGANVLTFGAGSRLTVL.

This sequence joins TRBV28 and TRBJ2-2, with D uncertain. Trimming removed 2 bases from V and 3 bases from J, with 7 bases in between. CDR1 and CDR2 (germline): MDHEN, SYDVKM. The CDR3 contains 14 residues. The CDR3 bases are TGTGCCAGCAGTTTACTCTCATACACCGGGGAGCTGTTTTTT. The encoded protein is CASSLLSYTGELFF.

This clone was seen a few times. The gene calls are TRBV9 and TRBJ1-1; D unresolved. Germline lookup yields CDR1 SGDLS and CDR2 YYNGEE. This CDR3 comprises 14 residues. V was cut by 0 bases and J by 6 bases, with 12 bases left in between. The CDR3 DNA reads TGTGCCAGCAGCGTAGATCCATTGTCCTCTGAAGCTTTCTTT. It encodes CASSVDPLSSEAFF.

This chain joins TRBV4-3 and TRBJ2-3, with D perhaps TRBD2 (5 bases). Germline CDR1 LGHNA, CDR2 YSLEER. The CDR3 has 15 amino acids. The germline V and J ends were trimmed by 1 base and 4 bases, with 12 bases remaining between them. The CDR3 here is CASSQGGRSADTQYF. The CDR3 nucleotides are TGCGCCAGCAGCCAAGGAGGGCGCTCCGCAGATACGCAGTATTTT.

There are a few counts of this clone. CDR3 DNA sequence: TGTGCCAGCAGCTTCGCGGGAGAGGACGAGCAGTACTTC. Protein product: CASSFAGEDEQYF. The gene calls are TRBV7-9 and TRBJ2-7; 7 nucleotides align to TRBD2. Germline assignment: CDR1 SEHNR and CDR2 FQNEAQ (reference sequence). The trim removed 3 bases at V and 5 bases at J, leaving 4 bases unmatched. The CDR3 runs to 13 residues.